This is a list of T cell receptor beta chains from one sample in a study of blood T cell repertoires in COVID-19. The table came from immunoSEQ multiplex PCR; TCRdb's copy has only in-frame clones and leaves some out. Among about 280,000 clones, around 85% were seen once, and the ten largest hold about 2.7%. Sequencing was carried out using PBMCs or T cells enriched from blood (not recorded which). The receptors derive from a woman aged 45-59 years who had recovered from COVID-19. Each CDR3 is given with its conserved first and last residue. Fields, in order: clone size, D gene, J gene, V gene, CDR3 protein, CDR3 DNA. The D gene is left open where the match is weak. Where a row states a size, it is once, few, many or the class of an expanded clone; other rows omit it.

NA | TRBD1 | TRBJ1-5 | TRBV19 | CASEGADAIGQPQHF | TGTGCCAGTGAGGGGGCCGACGCAATCGGGCAGCCCCAGCATTTT
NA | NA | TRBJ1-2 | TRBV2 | CASSEGSGYTF | TGTGCCAGCAGTGAAGGTAGCGGCTACACCTTC
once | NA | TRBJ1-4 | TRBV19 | CASSKTGALNEKLFF | TGTGCCAGTAGTAAGACAGGCGCCCTTAATGAAAAACTGTTTTTT
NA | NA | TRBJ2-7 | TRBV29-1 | CSVVQGAEQYF | TGCAGCGTTGTACAGGGTGCCGAGCAGTACTTC
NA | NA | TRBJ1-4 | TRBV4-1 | CASSQDITATNEKLFF | TGCGCCAGCAGCCAAGATATTACAGCCACTAATGAAAAACTGTTTTTT
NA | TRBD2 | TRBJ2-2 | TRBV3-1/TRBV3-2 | CASSQNSGTAGELFF | TGTGCCAGCAGCCAGAATAGCGGGACGGCCGGGGAGCTGTTTTTT
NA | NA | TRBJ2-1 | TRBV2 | CASRVRTVVEQFF | TGTGCCAGCAGGGTTCGGACAGTCGTTGAGCAGTTCTTC
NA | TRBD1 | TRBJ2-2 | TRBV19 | CASSPRDRVPGELFF | TGTGCCAGTAGTCCAAGGGACAGGGTCCCCGGGGAGCTGTTTTTT
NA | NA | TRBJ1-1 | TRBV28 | CASSLPPVNTEAFF | TGTGCCAGCAGTTTACCACCAGTGAACACTGAAGCTTTCTTT
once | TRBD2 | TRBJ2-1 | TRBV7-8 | CASSLVIAGGQPGEQFF | TGTGCCAGCAGCTTAGTAATAGCGGGGGGACAGCCAGGTGAGCAGTTCTTC
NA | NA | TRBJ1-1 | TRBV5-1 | CASSSGVNTEAFF | TGCGCCAGCAGCAGCGGGGTGAACACTGAAGCTTTCTTT
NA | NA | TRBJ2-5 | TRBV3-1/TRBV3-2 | CASSQDWRAETQYF | TGTGCCAGCAGCCAAGATTGGAGGGCGGAGACCCAGTACTTC
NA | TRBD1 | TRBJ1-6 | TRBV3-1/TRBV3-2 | CASSHRRQGALSPLHF | TGTGCCAGCAGCCATCGGCGACAGGGAGCCCTATCACCCCTCCACTTT
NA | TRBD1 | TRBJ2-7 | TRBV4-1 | CASSQDEQGAREQYF | TGCGCCAGCAGCCAAGATGAACAGGGGGCGAGGGAGCAGTACTTC
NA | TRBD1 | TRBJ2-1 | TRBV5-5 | CASSTGQGATYNEQFF | TGTGCCAGCAGCACGGGACAGGGGGCCACCTACAATGAGCAGTTCTTC
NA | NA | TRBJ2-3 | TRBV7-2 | CASSLEGPLVGTDTQYF | TGTGCCAGCAGCTTAGAGGGGCCACTTGTGGGGACAGATACGCAGTATTTT
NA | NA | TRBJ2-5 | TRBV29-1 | CSAARGIQETQYF | TGCAGCGCCGCAAGGGGGATACAAGAGACCCAGTACTTC
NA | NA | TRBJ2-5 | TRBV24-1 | CATSDHGAMLETQYF | TGTGCCACCAGTGATCATGGGGCGATGTTGGAGACCCAGTACTTC
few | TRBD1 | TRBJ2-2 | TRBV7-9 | CASSLDATGRNTGELFF | TGTGCCAGCAGCTTAGACGCGACAGGGAGGAACACCGGGGAGCTGTTTTTT
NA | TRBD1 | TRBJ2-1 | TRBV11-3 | CASSPTGAEFHEQFF | TGTGCCAGCAGCCCGACAGGGGCAGAATTCCATGAGCAGTTCTTC
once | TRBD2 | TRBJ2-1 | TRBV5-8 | CASTSGTSLTSYNEQFF | TGTGCCAGCACCTCAGGGACTAGTCTAACTTCCTACAATGAGCAGTTCTTC
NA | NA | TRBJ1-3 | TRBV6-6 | CASSNTGLREGNTIYF | TGTGCCAGCAGTAACACCGGACTGAGAGAAGGAAACACCATATATTTT
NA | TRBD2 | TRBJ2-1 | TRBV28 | CASSRRLAGAYNEQFF | TGTGCCAGCAGCCGCAGGCTAGCGGGAGCCTACAATGAGCAGTTCTTC